This record covers a single TCR beta chain. The data stem from a study of identical twins. TCRdb reprocessed the 5' RACE reads with MiXCR, giving one entry per CDR3 protein. The data hold about 700,000 distinct CDR3 sequences, with 8.6% observed a single time. With V trimmed by 6 bases and J by 8 bases, 11 bases remained unmatched. This CDR3 spans 13 amino acids. CDR1 is DFQATT, CDR2 SNEGSKA, per germline (reference sequence). This same sample was also part of a study on yellow fever vaccine responses in identical twins.

This receptor was obtained from a woman between 18 and 29 years old in good health. Sequencing was carried out using PBMCs. J is TRBJ1-2 and V is TRBV20-1; 8 nucleotides match TRBD1. In DNA, the CDR3 is TGCAGTGCCGACAGGGGCCTTGAAGGGGGCTACACCTTC. Translated, it gives CSADRGLEGGYTF.